These 16 T cell receptor beta chains were sequenced from one sample in a study of T cell repertoires in cytomegalovirus infection (dated by TCRdb to 2018 to 2020). Reading the label with the study, this specimen's treatment or condition is: in vitro stimulation with specific CMV peptide epitopes to enrich CMV-specific T cells. Sequencing instrument: Illumina HiSeq 1500. Clones were called with MiXCR by TCRdb after fastp trimmed the public reads at Q25, and only in-frame beta chains were retained. Rows merge per CDR3 protein into single entries with the most common DNA and genes. The table for this sample lists roughly 280,000 distinct CDR3 sequences; less than 25% of them were counted only once. 15% to 20% of the sample belongs to the ten largest clones. Their antigen targets remain unknown. The starting material was cultured PBMCs, obtained from culture after CMV antigen stimulation. These receptors came from a human donor in good health (CMV status not recorded). Some clones in this sample may be carry-over from other donors' samples.

V is TRBV30 and J is TRBJ2-7, with D possibly called TRBD1 or TRBD2 (5 bases each). Germline CDR1 is GTSNPN and CDR2 is SVGIG (reference sequence). The CDR3 is made up of 11 amino acids. Trimming stripped 6 bases from V and 5 bases from J, with 11 bases between. The CDR3 DNA is TGTGCCTGTGGGACGAATGACGAGCAGTACGTC. This codes for CACGTNDEQYV.

The sample holds many counts of this clonotype. The chain employs TRBV7-2 and TRBJ2-4, with D possibly TRBD2 on 6 matching bases. The germline CDR1 and CDR2 sequences are SGHTA and FQGNSA. CDR3 length: 15 amino acids. V lost 0 bases to trimming and J lost 3 bases, with 9 bases between them. The DNA of the CDR3 is TGTGCCAGCAGCTTAGCGAATAGCGGCAAAAACATTCAGTACTTC. Its translation is CASSLANSGKNIQYF.

The chain uses TRBV12-3 or TRBV12-4 and TRBJ1-5; D is perhaps TRBD1 (5 bases). Trimming shortened V by 6 bases and J by 11 bases, and 23 bases separated the two germline ends. CDR3 size: 15 residues. CDR3 amino acids: CASSLGVGRGRSQHF. CDR3 DNA: TGTGCCAGCAGCCTGGGTGTAGGGCGGGGCAGATCCCAGCATTTT.

This clonotype was counted many times. The CDR3 DNA reads TGTGCCAGCAGCGCGAAGCCGGGGGGCGCGGAGACCCAGTACTTC. It yields the protein CASSAKPGGAETQYF. J is TRBJ2-5 and V is TRBV7-6; the D gene is possibly TRBD2 (7 bases). The CDR3 is 15 amino acids. Germline V gene data show CDR1 as SGHVS and CDR2 as FNYEAQ. Trimming took off 5 bases at V and 5 bases at J, with 18 bases between the two ends.

This clonotype was recorded at least ten times. V is TRBV6-2 or TRBV6-3 and J is TRBJ2-7; D ambiguous. Germline assignment: CDR1 MNHEY and CDR2 SVGEGT. The CDR3 covers 15 residues. Trimming removed 5 bases at V and 4 bases at J, with 18 bases between. The CDR3 region has the DNA TGTGCCAGCAGTGATCCCGGCACGTCCCTTTACGAGCAGTACTTC. Amino acids: CASSDPGTSLYEQYF.

CDR3 in amino acids: CASSPAQGSLIETQYF. CDR3 DNA: TGTGCCAGCTCACCAGCCCAGGGTTCCCTGATCGAGACCCAGTACTTC. The rearrangement joins TRBV18 to TRBJ2-5; perhaps TRBD1 as D (5 bases). This CDR3 has 16 amino acids. Germline assignment: CDR1 KGHSH and CDR2 LQKENI. Trimming shortened V by 2 bases and J by 5 bases, and 18 bases separated the two germline ends.

The chain carries TRBV6-5 and TRBJ2-3; 7 bases line up with TRBD1. Germline values: CDR1 MNHEY, CDR2 SVGAGI. With V trimmed by 6 bases and J by 0 bases, 6 bases remained unmatched. The CDR3 has 15 amino acids. CDR3 nucleotides: TGTGCCAGCAGGTCAGGGGGATCTAGCACAGATACGCAGTATTTT. Amino acids: CASRSGGSSTDTQYF.

This clonotype was recorded many times. This rearrangement joins TRBV7-2 to TRBJ2-3; 10 nucleotides agree with TRBD2. This CDR3 has 18 amino acids. Trimming removed 1 base from V and 0 bases from J; junction bases left unmatched: 7. Germline assignment: CDR1 SGHTA and CDR2 FQGNSA. In DNA form, the CDR3 reads TGTGCCAGCAGCTTAGTTTTTTCACTAGCGGGGAGCACAGATACGCAGTATTTT. Translating it yields CASSLVFSLAGSTDTQYF.

This sequence joins TRBV4-1 and TRBJ2-1; the D is unclear. Trimming cost V 1 base and J 5 bases, with 12 bases left between them. The CDR3 length is 15 residues. The germline gives CDR1 MGHRA, CDR2 YSYEKL. CDR3 sequence: CASSQVRALHNEQFF. Written as DNA, the CDR3 is TGCGCCAGCAGCCAAGTTAGGGCTCTGCACAATGAGCAGTTCTTC.

In its sample, this clonotype was seen a few times. The V call is TRBV19, the J call TRBJ2-7; TRBD2 aligns across 9 bases. The CDR3 has 14 amino acids. Germline V gene sequence: CDR1 LNHDA, CDR2 SQIVND (reference sequence). Trimming took 8 bases from V and 4 from J; bases not matched to a gene: 9. The CDR3 is CASGAGGADYEQYF. CDR3 coding DNA: TGTGCCAGTGGCGCGGGAGGGGCGGATTACGAGCAGTACTTC.

There are a few counts of this clonotype. The V gene is TRBV4-3, the J gene TRBJ2-1; 7 bases agree with TRBD2. The CDR3 has 16 residues. The germline CDR1 and CDR2 sequences are LGHNA and YSLEER. V trimming: 4 bases; J trimming: 7 bases; junction bases outside the gene matches: 13. The CDR3 nucleotides read TGCGCCAGCAGCCCTAGTTTAGCGGGTGTCGGGAATGAGCAGTTCTTC. Its protein is CASSPSLAGVGNEQFF.

This clonotype was observed a few times. This sequence joins TRBV28 and TRBJ1-1; D unclear. This CDR3 spans 16 amino acids. Germline-derived CDR1 and CDR2 are MDHEN and SYDVKM. V was clipped by 5 bases and J by 1 base, with 17 bases between them. CDR3 residues: CASSPLAALGNTEAFF. The DNA for the CDR3 is TGTGCCAGCAGTCCCCTTGCGGCCTTGGGGAACACTGAAGCTTTCTTT.

A few counts support this clonotype. This chain uses TRBV7-2 with TRBJ2-1, with 9 bases identical to TRBD2. This CDR3 spans 16 amino acids. Germline CDR1 is SGHTA and CDR2 is FQGNSA. The V gene end was trimmed by 1 base and the J gene end by 12 bases; junction bases not matched to a gene: 13. CDR3 in DNA: TGTGCCAGCAGCTTAGTTCAGGGTAGCGGGAGCCGAGGGCAGTTCTTC. Amino acids: CASSLVQGSGSRGQFF.

Only a few counts were recorded for this clonotype. CDR3 sequence: CASSPWANTEAFF. As DNA, the CDR3 is TGTGCCAGCAGCCCTTGGGCCAACACTGAAGCTTTCTTT. The chain uses TRBV11-2 and TRBJ1-1; no reliable D call. The V and J ends lost 5 bases and 2 bases respectively, with 9 bases between them. CDR1 is SGHAT and CDR2 is FQNNGV in the germline V gene. This CDR3 is 13 amino acids long. Supplemented by reference TRBV11-2 and TRBJ1-1, the full variable domain reads EAGVAQSPRYKIIEKRQSVAFWCNPISGHATLYWYQQILGQGPKLLIQFQNNGVVDDSQLPKDRFSAERLKGVDSTLKIQPAKLEDSAVYLCASSPWANTEAFFGQGTRLTVV.

The J gene is TRBJ2-5, the V gene TRBV30; possible D gene TRBD2, 5 bases. The V and J ends lost 0 bases and 4 bases respectively, with 12 bases between them. Germline loops: CDR1 GTSNPN, CDR2 SVGIG (reference sequence). This CDR3 contains 14 residues. The CDR3 nucleotides read TGTGCCTGGAGTGTATCCTCAGGAGGAGAGACCCAGTACTTC. This sequence encodes CAWSVSSGGETQYF.

This clonotype came up a few times. This chain connects TRBV12-3 or TRBV12-4 to TRBJ2-7, with D perhaps matching TRBD1 or TRBD2 (5 bases each). The V gene lost 5 bases and the J gene lost 7 bases, with 12 bases spanning the gap. The CDR3 totals 12 residues. The CDR3 protein is CASSARQREQYF. CDR3 coding DNA: TGTGCCAGCAGTGCGAGACAGCGGGAGCAGTACTTC.